Each of the 25 T cell receptor beta chains below was sequenced from the same sample in a study of T-cell memory formation after mild COVID-19. TCRdb processed the 5' RACE reads anew with MiXCR; each CDR3 protein has one entry. This sample yields about 180,000 distinct CDR3 sequences, of which about a fifth are seen a single time; roughly 3.9% belongs to the top ten. What was sequenced was PBMCs or a T cell subset sorted from them (not recorded which). The origin of the receptors is a man younger than 30 who had mild COVID-19 (a few samples of this study predate the infection). Cell type and time point are not known.

This clonotype has only a few counts. The chain is built from TRBV7-3 and TRBJ2-1; a weak D match, TRBD1 (6 bases). Germline values: CDR1 SGHTA, CDR2 FQGTGA. Trimming took off 1 base at V and 0 bases at J, with 7 bases between the two ends. The CDR3 runs to 15 residues. The CDR3 region has the DNA TGTGCCAGCAGCTTAATAGGGGGCTCCTACAATGAGCAGTTCTTC. Translation gives CASSLIGGSYNEQFF.

The sample holds many counts of this clonotype. DNA of the CDR3: TGTGCCAGCAGCACGACCCAGGGGATTCATGAGCAGTTCTTC. Amino acids: CASSTTQGIHEQFF. This chain connects TRBV7-2 to TRBJ2-1, with TRBD1 as a possible D gene (6 bases). The germline gives CDR1 SGHTA, CDR2 FQGNSA. The CDR3 is 14 residues long. The germline V and J ends were trimmed by 5 bases and 8 bases, with 16 bases remaining between them.

This clonotype was seen a handful of times. The chain links TRBV6-1 to TRBJ2-7; tentative D call: TRBD2 (6 bases). Trimming pared 3 bases from V and 7 bases from J, leaving 16 bases between. Germline CDR1 reads MNHNS; CDR2 reads SASEGT. CDR3 size: 14 residues. CDR3 DNA: TGTGCCAGCAGTGATCGGGAGCCGGAGCGGGAGCAGTACTTC. Translated: CASSDREPEREQYF.

The chain links TRBV5-1 to TRBJ1-3, with D unclear. Germline V gene sequence: CDR1 SGHRS, CDR2 YFSETQ. This CDR3 region has 16 residues. Trimming shortened V by 0 bases and J by 6 bases, and 16 bases separated the two germline ends. Here the CDR3 DNA reads TGCGCCAGCAGCTTGGGGGTTGACGGACTGATAAACACCATATATTTT. Amino acids: CASSLGVDGLINTIYF.

V usage is TRBV5-1 and J usage is TRBJ1-3; D is unresolved. The germline V gene has CDR1 SGHRS and CDR2 YFSETQ. Trimming took 1 base from V and 0 from J, leaving 8 bases between them. This CDR3 spans 15 amino acids. CDR3 nucleotide sequence: TGCGCCAGCAGCTTGATGGGCTACTCTGGAAACACCATATATTTT. This codes for CASSLMGYSGNTIYF.

V and J are TRBV12-3 or TRBV12-4 and TRBJ1-2; TRBD1 aligns across 7 bases. The CDR3 sequence is 13 residues long. J lost 4 bases, V lost 6 bases, and 5 bases had no gene match. The CDR3 sequence: CASSPDRTYGYTF. The CDR3, as DNA: TGTGCCAGCAGCCCGGACAGGACCTATGGCTACACCTTC.

This clonotype was seen only a few times. The V gene is TRBV18, the J gene TRBJ2-7; unclear D gene. The CDR3 contains 13 residues. Trimming removed 2 bases from V and 4 bases from J, with 9 bases in between. Looked up from germline, CDR1 is KGHSH and CDR2 is LQKENI. The CDR3 here is CASSPAANYEQYF. DNA for the CDR3: TGTGCCAGCTCACCAGCAGCGAATTACGAGCAGTACTTC.

This clonotype came up a few times. This sequence joins TRBV12-3 or TRBV12-4 and TRBJ2-3; no reliable D call. This CDR3 region has 12 residues. The V end was cut by 5 bases, the J end by 7 bases, with 10 bases between. The CDR3 DNA is TGTGCCAGCAGTCTAGTGAGCAATACGCAGTATTTT. It is translated as CASSLVSNTQYF.

The gene calls are TRBV5-4 and TRBJ1-3; possibly TRBD1 for D (6 bases). The CDR3 covers 16 residues. Germline lookup yields CDR1 SGHNT and CDR2 YYREEE (reference sequence). V was shortened by 2 bases and J by 0 bases, with 12 bases between the two germline ends. CDR3 nucleotide sequence: TGTGCCAGCAGCTTAGGACAGTTGAGCTCTGGAAACACCATATATTTT. Translating gives CASSLGQLSSGNTIYF.

This clonotype was picked up a small number of times. The DNA for the CDR3 is TGTGCCAGCAGCGATCGACTAGCGGGGGGGATAGATACGCAGTATTTT. This translates into CASSDRLAGGIDTQYF. The chain recombines TRBV9 with TRBJ2-3, with 14 nucleotides matching TRBD2. V gave up 3 bases and J gave up 5 bases; unmatched junction bases: 5. Per the germline V gene, CDR1 is SGDLS and CDR2 is YYNGEE. The CDR3 extends over 16 amino acids.

V and J are TRBV7-2 and TRBJ1-2; D is undetermined. CDR1 is SGHTA and CDR2 is FQGNSA in the germline V gene. CDR3 length: 11 amino acids. V was shortened by 4 bases and J by 6 bases, with 6 bases between the two germline ends. The CDR3 region has the DNA TGTGCCAGCAGCTGGGATAATGGCTACACCTTC. Its protein is CASSWDNGYTF.

This chain connects TRBV20-1 to TRBJ1-1; the D is unclear. Germline assignment: CDR1 DFQATT and CDR2 SNEGSKA (reference sequence). Trimming pared 3 bases from V and 1 base from J, leaving 6 bases between. This CDR3 is built from 12 residues. The CDR3 here is CSARDPNTEAFF. The DNA of the CDR3 is TGCAGTGCTAGGGACCCGAACACTGAAGCTTTCTTT.

The chain carries TRBV11-2 and TRBJ2-5; the match to TRBD2 covers 9 bases. The CDR3 has 19 residues. The V gene end was trimmed by 5 bases and the J gene end by 1 base; junction bases not matched to a gene: 17. CDR1 SGHAT and CDR2 FQNNGV come from the germline V gene. CDR3 in DNA: TGTGCCAGCAGCCGAACGTGGGCGGGGGGGCCTCTGGCCCAAGAGACCCAGTACTTC. It is translated as CASSRTWAGGPLAQETQYF.

In DNA form, the CDR3 reads TGTGCCAGCAGGCGGGACTTCTACAATGAGCAGTTCTTC. Protein product: CASRRDFYNEQFF. The chain carries TRBV6-1 and TRBJ2-1, with D perhaps TRBD2 (6 bases). V was cut by 6 bases and J by 3 bases, with 9 bases left in between. This CDR3 has 13 residues. The germline V gene encodes CDR1 MNHNS and CDR2 SASEGT.

The rearrangement uses TRBV18 and TRBJ1-5; a possible D gene is TRBD1 (6 bases). The CDR3 runs to 13 residues. Germline CDR1 KGHSH, CDR2 LQKENI. Trimming took off 5 bases at V and 5 bases at J, with 10 bases between the two ends. The CDR3 nucleotides are TGTGCCAGCTCAACAGGGCCCCATCAGCCCCAGCATTTT. Encoded protein: CASSTGPHQPQHF.

This clonotype was seen only a few times. This chain joins TRBV7-3 and TRBJ2-3; D gene ambiguous. From germline, CDR1 is SGHTA and CDR2 FQGTGA. CDR3 length equals 15 residues. Trimming shortened V by 1 base and J by 0 bases, and 8 bases separated the two germline ends. The DNA of the CDR3 is TGTGCCAGCAGCTTAAGCCTCACCAGCACAGATACGCAGTATTTT. Amino acid sequence: CASSLSLTSTDTQYF.

This clonotype was seen a handful of times. CDR3 loop: CASSQGRRSEQYV. The CDR3 bases are TGTGCCAGCAGCCAAGGTCGCAGGAGCGAGCAGTACGTC. This rearrangement joins TRBV14 to TRBJ2-7; D is unresolved. The length of the CDR3 is 13 residues. Deletions cut 1 base from V and 6 bases from J, with 10 bases between. Germline CDR1 and CDR2: SGHDN and FVKESK.

The chain employs TRBV11-2 and TRBJ2-7, with 7 bases matching TRBD2. The CDR3 contains 14 residues. With 1 base clipped from V and 3 bases from J, the junction kept 3 bases outside the gene matches. Germline CDR1 SGHAT, CDR2 FQNNGV. The CDR3 DNA is TGTGCCAGCAGCTTAGGCGGGACTATCTACGAGCAGTACTTC. Translated: CASSLGGTIYEQYF.

The chain uses TRBV2 and TRBJ2-7; D is possibly TRBD1 (5 bases). This CDR3 spans 13 amino acids. The germline V gene has CDR1 SNHLY and CDR2 FYNNEI. Trimming pared 3 bases from V and 6 bases from J, leaving 12 bases between. The DNA of the CDR3 is TGTGCCAGCAGTGATCCGGCAGGGCTCGAGCAGTACTTC. Translated, it gives CASSDPAGLEQYF.

The chain has TRBV5-6 and TRBJ1-1, with unresolved D. Looked up from germline, CDR1 is SGHDT and CDR2 is YYEEEE. CDR3 size: 14 residues. Trimming removed 1 base at V and 0 bases at J, with 7 bases between. The DNA of the CDR3 is TGTGCCAGCAGCTTGCTCACACTGAACACTGAAGCTTTCTTT. It translates to CASSLLTLNTEAFF.

For this clonotype: One junction end disagrees with the germline gene, perhaps due to a read error. This rearrangement joins TRBV18 to TRBJ2-3; D is unresolved. The CDR3 is 15 residues long. The germline CDR1 and CDR2 sequences are KGHSH and LQKENI. CDR3 nucleotides: TGTGCCAGATCACCTTTGGATTCTAGCACAGATACGCAGTATTTT. As protein: CARSPLDSSTDTQYF.

This chain connects TRBV5-1 to TRBJ1-6; D gene ambiguous. The CDR3 runs to 15 residues. Germline CDR1 SGHRS, CDR2 YFSETQ. Trimming took off 5 bases at V and 9 bases at J, with 18 bases between the two ends. In nucleotides, the CDR3 is TGCGCCAGCAGGGAGGAGGTTATGCAGGCTTCACCCCTCCACTTT. Its translation is CASREEVMQASPLHF.

The V gene is TRBV5-1, the J gene TRBJ2-5, with D unclear. The length of the CDR3 is 14 residues. CDR1 and CDR2 from the germline V gene are SGHRS and YFSETQ. V was cut by 0 bases and J by 4 bases, with 10 bases left in between. The CDR3 DNA sequence: TGCGCCAGCAGCTTGGCGGATCGCGGAGAGACCCAGTACTTC. Encoded protein: CASSLADRGETQYF.

This clonotype was detected ten times or more. The V gene is TRBV4-1, the J gene TRBJ2-5; 13 nucleotides align to TRBD2. Germline V CDR1 and CDR2: MGHRA, YSYEKL. The CDR3 contains 16 residues. Trimming at V came to 4 bases and at J to 2 bases, leaving 4 bases not matched to a gene. The CDR3 DNA sequence: TGCGCCAGCAGCCTGAGGACTAGCGGGGGTCAAGAGACCCAGTACTTC. Translated, it gives CASSLRTSGGQETQYF.

This clonotype was seen a few times. The genes are TRBV4-3 and TRBJ2-3; 9 positions agree with TRBD2. The CDR3 is 16 residues long. Losses at the gene ends were 2 bases for V and 4 bases for J; bases not matched to a gene: 7. Germline CDR1 LGHNA, CDR2 YSLEER. In DNA form, the CDR3 reads TGCGCCAGCAGCCAAACAGCGGGGGGATGGGCAGATACGCAGTATTTT. Protein product: CASSQTAGGWADTQYF.